This is a list of T cell receptor beta chains from one sample in a study of blood T cell repertoires in COVID-19. The repertoire was sequenced with immunoSEQ multiplex PCR; TCRdb's copy has only in-frame clones and lacks some. The table lists under 100,000 clones, about 89% of them singletons. Source material: peripheral blood. The receptor source for this set is a human donor in a cohort sampled during active COVID-19. CDR3s include the opening cysteine and the closing phenylalanine or tryptophan. Each record gives: clone size, CDR3 length, D gene, J gene, V gene, CDR3 protein, CDR3 DNA. The D gene is left open where the match is weak. The size of a clone is reported for some rows only, either as once, few or many, or as a class for expanded clones.

once,15,TRBD2,TRBJ2-5,TRBV6-2/TRBV6-3,CASSYLAGGQETQYF,TGTGCCAGCAGCTATCTAGCGGGGGGACAAGAGACCCAGTACTTC
-,14,TRBD2,TRBJ2-3,TRBV2,CASRTGGAADTQYF,TGTGCCAGCAGAACCGGGGGGGCCGCAGATACGCAGTATTTT
-,15,TRBD1,TRBJ1-5,TRBV6-5,CASSYDGTGNQPQHF,TGTGCCAGCAGTTATGATGGGACAGGCAATCAGCCCCAGCATTTT
-,16,-,TRBJ1-5,TRBV7-2,CASSLGQSAGNQPQHF,TGTGCCAGCAGCTTAGGACAGTCCGCAGGCAATCAGCCCCAGCATTTT
-,14,-,TRBJ2-3,TRBV19,CASSNTPNTDTQYF,TGTGCCAGTAGTAACACCCCGAACACAGATACGCAGTATTTT
-,15,-,TRBJ1-3,TRBV18,CASSQTEGSWDTIYF,TGTGCCAGCTCACAAACGGAGGGTAGCTGGGACACCATATATTTT
many,12,-,TRBJ2-5,TRBV5-6,CASSLYEETQYF,TGTGCCAGCAGCTTGTATGAAGAGACCCAGTACTTC
-,14,TRBD1,TRBJ2-7,TRBV2,CASSLEAGGYEQYF,TGTGCCAGCAGCCTGGAGGCAGGGGGCTACGAGCAGTACTTC
-,15,TRBD2,TRBJ2-1,TRBV18,CASSPRGGLYNEQFF,TGTGCCAGCTCACCGCGGGGGGGCCTCTACAATGAGCAGTTCTTC
-,16,-,TRBJ2-7,TRBV6-5,CASSYSIIYTNYEQYF,TGTGCCAGCAGTTACTCGATCATTTACACGAACTACGAGCAGTACTTC
-,15,-,TRBJ1-3,TRBV7-6,CASSSYRDAGNTIYF,TGTGCCAGCAGCTCTTACAGGGACGCTGGAAACACCATATATTTT
-,15,-,TRBJ1-5,TRBV2,CASSDGTIGDQPQHF,TGTGCCAGCAGTGACGGGACAATAGGAGATCAGCCCCAGCATTTT
once,14,-,TRBJ1-6,TRBV9,CASSVGAENSPLHF,TGTGCCAGCAGCGTAGGGGCAGAGAATTCACCCCTCCACTTT
-,16,TRBD2,TRBJ2-1,TRBV7-3,CASSSQLAGSHNEQFF,TGTGCCAGCAGCTCGCAGCTAGCGGGGTCCCACAATGAGCAGTTCTTC
-,15,-,TRBJ1-4,TRBV6-5,CASSYSTRPNEKLFF,TGTGCCAGCAGTTACTCGACAAGACCAAATGAAAAACTGTTTTTT
-,15,-,TRBJ1-1,TRBV6-1,CASSEQKRENTEAFF,TGTGCCAGCAGTGAGCAAAAGCGTGAGAACACTGAAGCTTTCTTT
-,16,TRBD1,TRBJ1-1,TRBV19,CASSNGPGQGNTEAFF,TGTGCCAGTAGTAACGGACCGGGACAGGGGAACACTGAAGCTTTCTTT
-,16,TRBD2,TRBJ2-3,TRBV28,CASSLSTSGTTDTQYF,TGTGCCAGCAGTTTATCAACTAGCGGGACCACAGATACGCAGTATTTT
-,14,-,TRBJ1-2,TRBV7-9,CASSLVGGPYGYTF,TGTGCCAGCAGCTTAGTCGGGGGACCCTATGGCTACACCTTC
-,14,TRBD1,TRBJ1-1,TRBV6-5,CASSWTGLNTEAFF,TGTGCCAGCAGCTGGACAGGGCTGAACACTGAAGCTTTCTTT
-,18,-,TRBJ1-6,TRBV4-1,CASSPSMEGTIYNSPLHF,TGCGCCAGCAGCCCATCGATGGAAGGGACAATCTATAATTCACCCCTCCACTTT
few,15,TRBD2,TRBJ2-5,TRBV4-2,CASSQVSGGAETQYF,TGTGCCAGCAGCCAAGTTAGCGGGGGGGCCGAGACCCAGTACTTC
-,15,TRBD1,TRBJ1-2,TRBV30,CAWDSPGTGVYGYTF,TGTGCCTGGGACTCTCCCGGGACAGGGGTCTATGGCTACACCTTC
-,18,-,TRBJ2-2,TRBV7-9,CASSHPPGGNLGTGELFF,TGTGCCAGCAGCCACCCGCCAGGGGGGAATTTAGGAACCGGGGAGCTGTTTTTT
-,12,-,TRBJ1-1,TRBV6-5,CASRDRGTEAFF,TGTGCCAGCAGGGATAGGGGGACTGAAGCTTTCTTT
-,13,-,TRBJ1-1,TRBV2,CASQTGSNTEAFF,TGTGCCAGCCAAACAGGGAGTAACACTGAAGCTTTCTTT
-,13,-,TRBJ1-2,TRBV19,CASRRESISGYTF,TGTGCCAGTAGACGAGAAAGCATTTCTGGCTACACCTTC
-,15,TRBD1,TRBJ2-1,TRBV12-5,CASGFWTGVNNEQFF,TGTGCTAGTGGTTTTTGGACAGGGGTAAACAATGAGCAGTTCTTC
-,14,-,TRBJ1-4,TRBV29-1,CSVEDPPTAGKLFF,TGCAGCGTTGAAGATCCCCCCACAGCGGGAAAACTGTTTTTT
once,14,-,TRBJ2-1,TRBV4-2,CASSQGGGQDEQFF,TGTGCCAGCAGCCAAGGGGGGGGGCAAGATGAGCAGTTCTTC
-,15,-,TRBJ1-2,TRBV4-3,CASSQGAREISGYTF,TGCGCCAGCAGCCAGGGCGCACGCGAGATCTCTGGCTACACCTTC
-,16,-,TRBJ1-6,TRBV4-1,CASSPSPARAASPLHF,TGCGCCAGCAGCCCCTCCCCGGCCAGGGCCGCTTCACCCCTCCACTTT
few,15,-,TRBJ1-5,TRBV7-9,CASSFGAGGNQPQHF,TGTGCCAGCAGCTTCGGGGCAGGGGGCAATCAGCCCCAGCATTTT
few,14,TRBD1,TRBJ2-7,TRBV3-1/TRBV3-2,CASHATGSSYEQYF,TGTGCCAGCCACGCGACAGGGAGCTCCTACGAGCAGTACTTC
-,12,-,TRBJ1-2,TRBV5-6,CASSLGARGYTF,TGTGCCAGCAGCTTGGGTGCCCGGGGCTACACCTTC
-,18,TRBD2,TRBJ2-1,TRBV28,CASSSPKLAGWSYNEQFF,TGTGCCAGCAGTTCCCCCAAGCTAGCGGGGTGGTCCTACAATGAGCAGTTCTTC
-,12,-,TRBJ2-7,TRBV7-6,CASSGLKGKQYF,TGTGCCAGCAGCGGCCTTAAGGGGAAGCAGTACTTC
-,15,-,TRBJ2-3,TRBV6-1,CASSDIGGSTDTQYF,TGTGCCAGCAGTGATATCGGGGGTAGCACAGATACGCAGTATTTT
-,14,-,TRBJ1-1,TRBV9,CASSVGFSNTEAFF,TGTGCCAGCAGCGTAGGCTTCAGTAACACTGAAGCTTTCTTT
-,13,TRBD1,TRBJ2-7,TRBV12-5,CASRVTGDHEQYF,TGTGCTAGTAGGGTGACAGGGGATCACGAGCAGTACTTC